A single sample is the source of the 4 T cell receptor beta chains below, sequenced in a study of blood T cell repertoires in COVID-19. Only in-frame clones appear in the TCRdb table, and some are missing; sequencing was by immunoSEQ multiplex PCR. The sample contains 120,000 or so clones, less than 90% of which appear only once. The specimen sequenced was peripheral blood. These receptors were obtained from a man between 65 and 80 years old who had recovered from COVID-19.

The chain carries TRBV11-2 and TRBJ2-7; TRBD1 matches at 7 bases. CDR1 is SGHAT and CDR2 is FQNNGV in the germline V gene. The CDR3 length is 12 residues. V lost 5 bases to trimming and J lost 10 bases; unmatched junction nucleotides: 8. As DNA, the CDR3 is TGTGCCAGCAGCCTGGGGACAGTTCTACAGTACTTC. Translation: CASSLGTVLQYF.

This clone was observed a few times. The V call is TRBV7-9, the J call TRBJ1-1, with D perhaps TRBD1 (6 bases). Per the germline V gene, CDR1 is SEHNR and CDR2 is FQNEAQ (reference sequence). The ends were cut back, 5 bases at V and 0 bases at J, with 13 bases in the middle. This CDR3 has 15 amino acids. The DNA of the CDR3 is TGTGCCAGCAGCCGAAGACAGGTCATGAACACTGAAGCTTTCTTT. Amino acid sequence: CASSRRQVMNTEAFF.

The rearrangement uses TRBV6-5 and TRBJ1-1; D gene unclear. Germline CDR1 MNHEY, CDR2 SVGAGI. V was cut by 9 bases and J by 1 base, with 15 bases left in between. There are 14 residues in the CDR3. The chain's CDR3 is CASATGSANTEAFF. In nucleotides, the CDR3 is TGTGCCAGTGCAACCGGGTCCGCGAACACTGAAGCTTTCTTT.

V and J are TRBV5-1 and TRBJ2-5; 15 bases agree with TRBD2. The CDR3 loop spans 18 amino acids. Trimming at V came to 3 bases and at J to 2 bases, leaving 8 bases not matched to a gene. From germline, CDR1 is SGHRS and CDR2 YFSETQ. In DNA, the CDR3 is TGCGCCAGCAGCTGGCCCGGGACTAGCGGGGGGATACAAGAGACCCAGTACTTC. This sequence encodes CASSWPGTSGGIQETQYF.